The 30 T cell receptor beta chains presented below share a single source sample, sequenced in a study of read filtering for tumor transcriptome and immune sequencing. From approximately 430 ng of RNA, a library with molecular barcoded alpha/delta and beta/gamma adaptors was made. MiXCR was run by TCRdb on the reads, yielding one entry per CDR3 protein. The sample shows about 39,000 distinct CDR3 sequences, roughly an eighth of them seen only once. Sequencing was performed on a population of CD138-negative cells sorted from bone marrow. Receptor source: a donor at least 40 years old with multiple myeloma.

Turning to this clonotype: One base away lies a much larger clone, so this may be a sequencing read error. V usage is TRBV14 and J usage is TRBJ2-7; possibly TRBD1 for D (6 bases). CDR1 SGHDN and CDR2 FVKESK come from the germline V gene. Trimming left V 0 bases short and J 3 bases short, with 21 bases between. The CDR3 runs to 18 residues. The CDR3 region is CASSQEKVRGAGGYEQYF. The CDR3 coding sequence is TGTGCCAGCAGCCAAGAGAAGGTCAGGGGCGCAGGAGGCTACGAGCAGTACTTC. The variable domain in full, completed from reference TRBV14 and TRBJ2-7, reads EAGVTQFPSHSVIEKGQTVTLRCDPISGHDNLYWYRRVMGKEIKFLLHFVKESKQDESGMPNNRFLAERTGGTYSTLKVQPAELEDSGVYFCASSQEKVRGAGGYEQYFGPGTRLTVT.

This clonotype was counted between two and nine times. The rearrangement uses TRBV9 and TRBJ1-2; D unresolved. With 0 bases removed from V and 2 bases from J, the gap between germline ends came to 2 bases. The length of the CDR3 is 12 residues. Germline V gene sequence: CDR1 SGDLS, CDR2 YYNGEE. CDR3 sequence reads: CASSVGNYGYTF. The CDR3 DNA reads TGTGCCAGCAGCGTAGGCAACTATGGCTACACCTTC.

This clonotype has ten or more counts. The J gene is TRBJ1-1, the V gene TRBV14, with D hard to call. The CDR3 sequence is 16 residues long. The germline V gene has CDR1 SGHDN and CDR2 FVKESK. Trimming removed 1 base from V and 0 bases from J, with 12 bases in between. The CDR3 loop is CASSQAVKNMNTEAFF. The CDR3 DNA sequence: TGTGCCAGCAGCCAAGCGGTTAAGAATATGAACACTGAAGCTTTCTTT.

This clonotype was seen repeatedly, ten times or more. J is TRBJ1-4 and V is TRBV5-1; D gene unclear. CDR3 length: 13 amino acids. Trimming shortened V by 5 bases and J by 2 bases, and 7 bases separated the two germline ends. Germline V gene sequence: CDR1 SGHRS, CDR2 YFSETQ. This chain's CDR3 is CASRDGTNEKLFF. In DNA form, the CDR3 reads TGCGCCAGCAGAGACGGGACTAATGAAAAACTGTTTTTT.

By share of the sample, this clonotype is medium-sized. The rearrangement joins TRBV20-1 to TRBJ1-1; D is ambiguous. Trimming cost V 6 bases and J 0 bases, with 11 bases left between them. This CDR3 contains 13 residues. Germline lookup yields CDR1 DFQATT and CDR2 SNEGSKA (reference sequence). The CDR3 region is CSASFTVNTEAFF. DNA for the CDR3: TGCAGTGCCTCTTTTACAGTGAACACTGAAGCTTTCTTT.

As to this clonotype: Since a much larger clone is just one base distant, this may be a read error. The CDR3 DNA reads TGCAGTGCTAGAGATTACCTCCGTCAGGCTACGCAGTATTTT. Encoded protein: CSARDYLRQATQYF. V is TRBV20-1 and J is TRBJ2-3; no clear D gene. Trimming left V 0 bases short and J 8 bases short, with 15 bases between. The CDR3 contains 14 residues. Germline-derived CDR1 and CDR2 are DFQATT and SNEGSKA (reference sequence).

This clonotype has a count of ten or more. V gene TRBV29-1 combines with J gene TRBJ2-5; D uncertain. V dropped 0 bases and J dropped 4 bases, with 3 bases sitting between them. Germline lookup yields CDR1 SQVTM and CDR2 ANQGSEA. The CDR3 has 11 amino acids. CDR3 nucleotides: TGCAGCGTTGAAGACAGAGAGACCCAGTACTTC. Its translation: CSVEDRETQYF.

With respect to this clonotype: This may be a read error, as it is one base from a much larger clone. The conserved phenylalanine or tryptophan normally closing the CDR3 is absent here, so this likely arose from a read error. The chain is built from TRBV12-3 or TRBV12-4 and TRBJ2-1; D gene ambiguous. V gave up 1 base and J gave up 5 bases, with 9 bases separating them. The CDR3 runs to 14 residues. The CDR3 here is CASSLGQAHNEQFS. CDR3 nucleotide sequence: TGTGCCAGCAGTTTAGGGCAGGCCCACAATGAGCAGTTCTCC.

Of note for this clonotype: A single base is all that separates this from a far larger clone, so a read error is likely. The chain carries TRBV7-9 and TRBJ2-1; D uncertain. Germline V gene sequence: CDR1 SEHNR, CDR2 FQNEAQ (reference sequence). This CDR3 is 13 amino acids long. Written as DNA, the CDR3 is TGTGCCAGCAGCTTACGGGTATACAATGAGCAGTCCTTC. Its protein product is CASSLRVYNEQSF.

This clonotype was found a few times. The chain carries TRBV12-3 or TRBV12-4 and TRBJ1-1; D not resolved. V gave up 1 base and J gave up 8 bases, with 14 bases separating them. The CDR3 totals 14 residues. The CDR3 spells CASSLVGSGIEAFF. In DNA form, the CDR3 reads TGTGCCAGCAGTTTAGTTGGAAGTGGCATAGAAGCTTTCTTT.

There are many counts of this clonotype. V is TRBV12-5 and J is TRBJ1-5; D is possibly TRBD1 (5 bases). Germline V gives CDR1 LGHNT, CDR2 FRNRAP. V lost 5 bases, J lost 0 bases, and 11 bases lay in between. The CDR3 runs to 15 residues. The CDR3 nucleotides read TGTGCTAGTGGTAGGGGTGCGTTTAGCAATCAGCCCCAGCATTTT. Protein: CASGRGAFSNQPQHF.

This clonotype was detected ten times or more. This chain uses TRBV7-9 with TRBJ2-1; TRBD1 matches 9 bases. The CDR3 spans 16 residues. The germline CDR1 and CDR2 sequences are SEHNR and FQNEAQ (reference sequence). The ends lost 3 bases at V and 7 bases at J; junction bases unmatched: 10. The CDR3 coding sequence is TGTGCCAGCAGCTTTGAGGGGAACAGGGGGCTGAATGAGCAGTTCTTC. Translated: CASSFEGNRGLNEQFF.

This clonotype has ten or more counts. This rearrangement joins TRBV6-5 to TRBJ1-1, with D tentatively TRBD1 (5 bases). Germline CDR1 reads MNHEY; CDR2 reads SVGAGI. CDR3 length equals 15 residues. V was clipped by 7 bases and J by 5 bases, with 20 bases between them. The CDR3 is CASIPKRGFMTEAFF. CDR3 nucleotides: TGTGCCAGCATTCCCAAACGGGGGTTTATGACTGAAGCTTTCTTT.

In its sample, this clonotype was seen many times. The chain combines TRBV24-1 with TRBJ2-2; a weak D match, TRBD1 (5 bases). Germline values: CDR1 KGHDR, CDR2 SFDVKD. Deletions cut 7 bases from V and 1 base from J, with 12 bases between. The length of the CDR3 is 15 residues. Written as DNA, the CDR3 is TGTGCCACCAGCCATCCGACAGTGAACACCGGGGAGCTGTTTTTT. Translation gives CATSHPTVNTGELFF.

The chain couples TRBV5-8 to TRBJ1-1; weak D call: TRBD1 (6 bases). V was trimmed by 1 base and J by 11 bases, leaving 21 bases between them. The CDR3 is made up of 15 amino acids. Germline values: CDR1 SGHTS, CDR2 YDEGEE. CDR3 protein: CASSLLETGTIAAFF. The DNA for the CDR3 is TGTGCCAGCAGCTTGTTAGAAACAGGGACAATAGCCGCTTTCTTT. The whole variable domain, filled in from reference TRBV5-8 and TRBJ1-1, reads EAGVTQSPTHLIKTRGQQATLRCSPISGHTSVYWYQQALGLGLQFLLWYDEGEERNRGNFPPRFSGRQFPNYSSELNVNALELEDSALYLCASSLLETGTIAAFFGQGTRLTVV.

This clonotype was picked up many times. This rearrangement joins TRBV20-1 to TRBJ2-2, with TRBD2 identical over 7 bases. V gave up 2 bases and J gave up 5 bases; unmatched junction bases: 11. Per germline, CDR1 DFQATT and CDR2 SNEGSKA (reference sequence). The CDR3 spans 16 residues. The CDR3 region is CSARRGRAWGTGELFF. The CDR3 coding sequence is TGCAGTGCTAGACGTGGGAGGGCCTGGGGGACCGGGGAGCTGTTTTTT.

This clonotype was seen repeatedly, ten times or more. The chain has TRBV7-9 and TRBJ2-7; TRBD2 matches 7 bases. CDR1 and CDR2 from the germline V gene are SEHNR and FQNEAQ (reference sequence). This CDR3 contains 13 residues. The J segment lost 2 bases and the V segment lost 4 bases, leaving 2 bases of the junction unmatched. The DNA of the CDR3 is TGTGCCAGCAGCTCGAGCGGGACCTACGAGCAGTACTTC. Translating it yields CASSSSGTYEQYF.

Concerning this clonotype itself: A far larger clone differs by one base, so this is likely a read error. This CDR3 is missing its conserved last phenylalanine or tryptophan, likely due to a read error. The rearrangement links TRBV10-3 to TRBJ2-1; 8 bases fit TRBD2. The germline V gene has CDR1 ENHRY and CDR2 SYGVKD. This CDR3 has 15 residues. CDR3 amino acids: CASSRGGGSYNEQFV. The CDR3 nucleotides read TGCGCCAGCAGTCGCGGCGGGGGGTCCTACAATGAGCAGTTCGTC.

This clonotype was seen ten or more times. V is TRBV6-5 and J is TRBJ2-4; a possible D gene is TRBD1 (6 bases). Germline V gene lookup returns CDR1 MNHEY and CDR2 SVGAGI. Between the trimmed V and J ends, which lost 4 bases and 1 base, there was a span of 11 bases. The CDR3 totals 15 residues. The CDR3 DNA is TGTGCCAGCAGTTCAGGGGATTTGGCCAAAAACATTCAGTACTTC. It codes for CASSSGDLAKNIQYF.

This clonotype was recorded a few times. The rearrangement links TRBV6-1 to TRBJ2-3; D call uncertain. CDR3 length: 13 residues. The V gene lost 3 bases and the J gene lost 7 bases, with 11 bases spanning the gap. From germline, CDR1 is MNHNS and CDR2 SASEGT. The CDR3 DNA reads as TGTGCCAGCAGTGAGGGTTCGTGGAATACGCAGTATTTT. Translated, it gives CASSEGSWNTQYF.

Ten or more counts support this clonotype. The gene calls are TRBV4-1 and TRBJ2-3; 11 positions agree with TRBD2. Trimming at V came to 4 bases and at J to 3 bases, leaving 12 bases not matched to a gene. There are 18 residues in the CDR3. The V gene's germline CDR1 is MGHRA and CDR2 YSYEKL. The CDR3 region has the DNA TGCGCCAGCAGCCCTAGATCACTAGCGGGAGTTGGTACAGATACGCAGTATTTT. Its protein is CASSPRSLAGVGTDTQYF.

This clonotype was observed many times. The V gene is TRBV20-1, the J gene TRBJ2-1; 11 positions match TRBD2. The germline CDR1 and CDR2 sequences are DFQATT and SNEGSKA (reference sequence). The CDR3 covers 15 residues. V shed 0 bases and J 7 bases; nucleotides not matched to a gene: 5. DNA of the CDR3: TGCAGTGCTAGAGATCCAACTAGCGGGAGTAATGAGCAGTTCTTC. Amino acids: CSARDPTSGSNEQFF.

This clonotype was recorded many times. V usage is TRBV12-3 or TRBV12-4 and J usage is TRBJ2-2; the D gene is possibly TRBD2 (6 bases). V was cut by 6 bases and J by 5 bases, with 13 bases left in between. CDR3 length: 14 residues. The CDR3 DNA is TGTGCCAGCAGCTCTCCTGGAGGGACCGGGGAGCTGTTTTTT. Amino acid sequence: CASSSPGGTGELFF.

This clonotype has at least ten counts. The rearrangement joins TRBV5-1 to TRBJ2-5; 10 nucleotides agree with TRBD2. Germline V gene lookup returns CDR1 SGHRS and CDR2 YFSETQ. The trim removed 0 bases at V and 4 bases at J, leaving 6 bases unmatched. The CDR3 extends over 16 amino acids. This CDR3 reads CASSLGLAGGRETQYF. Here the CDR3 DNA reads TGCGCCAGCAGCTTGGGGTTAGCGGGAGGAAGAGAGACCCAGTACTTC.

Concerning this clonotype: A single base is all that separates this from a far larger clone, so a read error is likely. V usage is TRBV7-9 and J usage is TRBJ2-1, with D uncertain. Germline V gene lookup returns CDR1 SEHNR and CDR2 FQNEAQ (reference sequence). The CDR3 has 12 residues. As DNA, the CDR3 is TGTGCCAGCAGCTACAGTCCGAATGAGCAGCTCTTC. Translating it yields CASSYSPNEQLF.

The chain carries TRBV3-1 and TRBJ2-7; possible D gene TRBD2, 5 bases. The germline gives CDR1 LGHDT, CDR2 YNNKEL (reference sequence). The V and J ends lost 0 bases and 4 bases respectively, with 10 bases between them. The CDR3 runs 14 residues. The CDR3 DNA sequence: TGTGCCAGCAGCCAAGATCACGGGATGTACGAGCAGTACTTC. Amino acid sequence: CASSQDHGMYEQYF.

This clonotype was counted ten times or more. This chain uses TRBV6-2 or TRBV6-3 with TRBJ2-5; D tentatively reads TRBD1 or TRBD2 (5 bases each). The CDR3 runs to 12 residues. The ends were cut back, 7 bases at V and 5 bases at J, with 11 bases in the middle. Germline loops: CDR1 MNHEY, CDR2 SVGEGT. CDR3 nucleotide sequence: TGTGCCAGCAACAAAGGGGAGGAGACCCAGTACTTC. This encodes CASNKGEETQYF.

This clonotype came up once. The chain combines TRBV4-1 with TRBJ2-3, with D possibly matching TRBD2 (6 bases). This CDR3 comprises 14 residues. V lost 4 bases to trimming and J lost 3 bases, with 11 bases between them. Germline assignment: CDR1 MGHRA and CDR2 YSYEKL. CDR3 amino acids: CASSRDGGTDTQYF. For the CDR3, the DNA is TGCGCCAGCAGCCGAGACGGGGGAACAGATACGCAGTATTTT.

This clonotype was detected only a few times. The CDR3 ends on some other residue instead of the conserved phenylalanine or tryptophan, so this is likely a read error. The limits of the CDR3 on the DNA are not certain, so only TCRdb's listed CDR3 is given. The V gene is TRBV14, the J gene TRBJ1-1; the table's D call of TRBD1 was not tested on the DNA. The germline gives CDR1 SGHDN, CDR2 FVKESK. The CDR3 has 12 residues if both end residues are counted. This CDR3 is CASSQIQGIPFS.

This clonotype was picked up many times. The chain has TRBV3-1 and TRBJ2-2, with D tentatively TRBD1 (5 bases). The CDR3 sequence is 12 residues long. The V gene's germline CDR1 is LGHDT and CDR2 YNNKEL (reference sequence). V was cut by 5 bases and J by 7 bases, with 8 bases left in between. This CDR3 reads CASSTGIGELFF. CDR3 sequence (DNA): TGTGCCAGCAGCACAGGAATCGGGGAGCTGTTTTTT.